The 27 T cell receptor beta chains below all came from one sample that was sequenced in a study of blood T cell repertoires in COVID-19. Sequenced by immunoSEQ multiplex PCR; TCRdb stores in-frame clones only, minus some. The sample consists of 250,000 to 350,000 clones, roughly nine tenths of them appearing once. Sequencing used peripheral blood. Receptors originate from a woman in her forties or fifties who had recovered from COVID-19.

The rearrangement joins TRBV30 to TRBJ1-2; tentative D call: TRBD1 (5 bases). Per the germline V gene, CDR1 is GTSNPN and CDR2 is SVGIG (reference sequence). This CDR3 is 13 amino acids long. The CDR3 loop is CGHGQDTHYGYTF. The CDR3 DNA follows: TGTGGGCACGGGCAGGACACTCACTATGGCTACACCTTC.

The rearrangement joins TRBV19 to TRBJ1-3; 11 bases align to TRBD1. V shed 5 bases, J shed 4 bases, and the junction held 13 bases outside the gene matches. The CDR3 is made up of 18 amino acids. Germline values: CDR1 LNHDA, CDR2 SQIVND (reference sequence). CDR3 region: CASSPPLGTGGRGNTIYF. The CDR3 coding sequence is TGTGCCAGTAGTCCCCCCCTCGGGACAGGGGGTAGAGGAAACACCATATATTTT.

In its sample, this clone was seen once. J is TRBJ2-3 and V is TRBV7-9; the match to TRBD2 covers 7 bases. V gave up 3 bases and J gave up 2 bases; unmatched junction bases: 8. Germline V lookup: CDR1 SEHNR, CDR2 FQNEAQ (reference sequence). The CDR3 spans 16 residues. The CDR3 DNA reads as TGTGCCAGCAGCTTCCGGACTAGGTATTCCACAGATACGCAGTATTTT. Its protein product is CASSFRTRYSTDTQYF.

The rearrangement uses TRBV18 and TRBJ2-5; unclear D gene. Per germline, CDR1 KGHSH and CDR2 LQKENI. With 3 bases removed from V and 5 bases from J, the gap between germline ends came to 7 bases. The CDR3 spans 12 residues. This CDR3 reads CASSPGAETQYF. DNA for the CDR3: TGTGCCAGCTCACCCGGTGCGGAGACCCAGTACTTC.

This rearrangement joins TRBV4-3 to TRBJ1-2, with D possibly matching TRBD1 (6 bases). V shed 1 base and J shed 4 bases, with 10 bases lying between them. The CDR3 totals 14 residues. Looked up from germline, CDR1 is LGHNA and CDR2 is YSLEER. CDR3 DNA: TGCGCCAGCAGCCAAGGCAGGGGTGGCTATGGCTACACCTTC. Translating it yields CASSQGRGGYGYTF.

The chain is built from TRBV9 and TRBJ1-2; tentative D call: TRBD1 (6 bases). Trimming took off 2 bases at V and 6 bases at J, with 11 bases between the two ends. The CDR3 sequence is 13 residues long. Looked up from germline, CDR1 is SGDLS and CDR2 is YYNGEE. The CDR3 loop is CASSVGRGNGYTF. CDR3 DNA: TGTGCCAGCAGCGTTGGTAGGGGGAATGGCTACACCTTC.

The gene calls are TRBV28 and TRBJ2-7; D call uncertain. Looked up from germline, CDR1 is MDHEN and CDR2 is SYDVKM. V was cut by 5 bases and J by 3 bases, with 8 bases left in between. The length of the CDR3 is 12 residues. CDR3 loop: CASSPAGYEQYF. The CDR3 DNA sequence: TGTGCCAGCAGTCCCGCCGGCTACGAGCAGTACTTC.

V is TRBV5-1 and J is TRBJ2-7, with 8 bases that match TRBD1. The V gene end was trimmed by 5 bases and the J gene end by 2 bases; junction bases not matched to a gene: 21. Germline CDR1 is SGHRS and CDR2 is YFSETQ. CDR3 length: 19 residues. The DNA of the CDR3 is TGCGCCAGCAGGGTCGGGCCGGGACAGGTGGCGCCCCTGGCCTACGAGCAGTACTTC. Translating gives CASRVGPGQVAPLAYEQYF.

The rearrangement joins TRBV11-2 to TRBJ1-4; D not resolved. The CDR3 covers 16 residues. V was shortened by 0 bases and J by 4 bases, with 12 bases between the two germline ends. Germline values: CDR1 SGHAT, CDR2 FQNNGV. The CDR3 spells CASSLDPTESNEKLFF. The CDR3 bases are TGTGCCAGCAGCTTAGATCCTACAGAGAGTAATGAAAAACTGTTTTTT.

This chain connects TRBV30 to TRBJ2-2; D unclear. This CDR3 contains 13 residues. Trimming stripped 3 bases from V and 4 bases from J, with 9 bases between. In germline, CDR1 is GTSNPN, CDR2 SVGIG (reference sequence). The DNA for the CDR3 is TGTGCCTGGAGGGCTAGTGGCACCGGGGAGCTGTTTTTT. It encodes CAWRASGTGELFF.

This clone was seen just once. The chain carries TRBV28 and TRBJ2-7; 8 nucleotides line up with TRBD1. CDR3 size: 15 residues. The V gene end was trimmed by 7 bases and the J gene end by 3 bases; junction bases not matched to a gene: 11. Germline V CDR1 and CDR2: MDHEN, SYDVKM. DNA of the CDR3: TGTGCCAGCAACCAGTCCGGGACAGGAAACTACGAGCAGTACTTC. This sequence encodes CASNQSGTGNYEQYF.

The chain combines TRBV18 with TRBJ1-4; a possible D gene is TRBD1 (5 bases). Trimming left V 3 bases short and J 8 bases short, with 22 bases between. The V gene's germline CDR1 is KGHSH and CDR2 LQKENI. This CDR3 is built from 17 residues. The DNA of the CDR3 is TGTGCCAGCTCACCTCGCAGACAGCCATATCTGGAGGAAAAACTGTTTTTT. The encoded protein is CASSPRRQPYLEEKLFF.

The rearrangement joins TRBV5-1 to TRBJ2-3; 8 bases align to TRBD2. The J segment lost 3 bases and the V segment lost 2 bases, leaving 5 bases of the junction unmatched. The CDR3 covers 15 residues. From germline, CDR1 is SGHRS and CDR2 YFSETQ. The DNA of the CDR3 is TGCGCCAGCAGCTTAGTTGCGGGGGGAACAGATACGCAGTATTTT. It specifies CASSLVAGGTDTQYF.

The chain combines TRBV19 with TRBJ2-3, with 13 nucleotides matching TRBD2. Germline values: CDR1 LNHDA, CDR2 SQIVND (reference sequence). The ends lost 5 bases at V and 5 bases at J; junction bases unmatched: 4. This CDR3 has 15 residues. The CDR3 loop is CASSRLAGGGDTQYF. CDR3 coding DNA: TGTGCCAGTAGTCGACTAGCGGGGGGAGGAGATACGCAGTATTTT. The full variable domain, in which reference TRBV19 and TRBJ2-3 provide the parts outside the CDR3, is DGGITQSPKYLFRKEGQNVTLSCEQNLNHDAMYWYRQDPGQGLRLIYYSQIVNDFQKGDIAEGYSVSREKKESFPLTVTSAQKNPTAFYLCASSRLAGGGDTQYFGPGTRLTVL.

CDR3 sequence (DNA): TGTGCCAGCTCCCCGGGACAGGGCTACGAGCAGTACTTC. Translating it yields CASSPGQGYEQYF. This rearrangement joins TRBV12-3 or TRBV12-4 to TRBJ2-7; 9 positions agree with TRBD1. The V and J ends lost 8 bases and 3 bases, in that order; junction bases with no gene match: 5. This CDR3 spans 13 amino acids.

The genes are TRBV10-3 and TRBJ2-1; 7 bases line up with TRBD2. Trimming cost V 11 bases and J 9 bases; bases outside gene matches: 13. This CDR3 has 13 amino acids. In germline, CDR1 is ENHRY, CDR2 SYGVKD. The CDR3 sequence is CASSEVAGVEQFF. The DNA of the CDR3 is TGTGCCTCCAGTGAAGTAGCGGGCGTTGAGCAGTTCTTC.

The V call is TRBV5-6, the J call TRBJ1-4; the match to TRBD1 covers 10 bases. The CDR3 consists of 14 residues. Looked up from germline, CDR1 is SGHDT and CDR2 is YYEEEE. Trimming took 3 bases from V and 10 from J; bases not matched to a gene: 6. CDR3 DNA: TGTGCCAGCAGCTACGGACAGGGGGTGGGAAAACTGTTTTTT. Protein: CASSYGQGVGKLFF.

The sample holds one count of this clone. This rearrangement joins TRBV30 to TRBJ1-1; D is unresolved. V was trimmed by 2 bases and J by 3 bases, leaving 7 bases between them. This CDR3 spans 12 amino acids. CDR1 and CDR2 (germline): GTSNPN, SVGIG (reference sequence). The CDR3 reads CAWSLVYTEAFF. The CDR3 bases are TGTGCCTGGAGTCTCGTATACACTGAAGCTTTCTTT. Variable domain in full (rest from reference TRBV30 and TRBJ1-1): SQTIHQWPATLVQPVGSPLSLECTVEGTSNPNLYWYRQAAGRGLQLLFYSVGIGQISSEVPQNLSASRPQDRQFILSSKKLLLSDSGFYLCAWSLVYTEAFFGQGTRLTVV.

The gene calls are TRBV18 and TRBJ2-1, with 8 bases fitting TRBD1. Germline V gene data show CDR1 as KGHSH and CDR2 as LQKENI. The CDR3 runs to 17 residues. V lost 1 base and J lost 0; bases outside the gene matches: 5. CDR3 nucleotides: TGTGCCAGCTCACCACGGACAGGGTTCAGCTCCTACAATGAGCAGTTCTTC. The encoded protein is CASSPRTGFSSYNEQFF.

The rearrangement links TRBV27 to TRBJ2-7; 10 bases align to TRBD1. Germline lookup yields CDR1 MNHEY and CDR2 SMNVEV (reference sequence). The CDR3 contains 14 residues. J was trimmed by 4 bases and V by 8 bases; bases with no gene match: 8. The CDR3 DNA is TGTGCCAGCGGCCCCGGGACAGGGGCATACGAGCAGTACTTC. Translation: CASGPGTGAYEQYF.

This sequence joins TRBV30 and TRBJ1-1; 8 bases are a match to TRBD1. Per the germline V gene, CDR1 is GTSNPN and CDR2 is SVGIG (reference sequence). V lost 7 bases and J lost 3; bases outside the gene matches: 13. The CDR3 covers 15 residues. The CDR3, as DNA: TGTGCCTTCAACAGGGGGATCCAATGGGACACTGAAGCTTTCTTT. It codes for CAFNRGIQWDTEAFF.

J is TRBJ2-3 and V is TRBV27; 7 bases agree with TRBD1. This CDR3 has 16 residues. Trimming removed 6 bases from V and 0 bases from J; junction bases left unmatched: 9. Germline V gives CDR1 MNHEY, CDR2 SMNVEV (reference sequence). CDR3 region: CASSLRGLSSTDTQYF. The DNA for the CDR3 is TGTGCCAGCAGCCTTAGGGGGCTGAGTAGCACAGATACGCAGTATTTT.

The chain combines TRBV9 with TRBJ1-2; 7 bases align to TRBD1. V dropped 4 bases and J dropped 7; count of bases not matched to a gene: 13. This CDR3 has 15 residues. The germline V gene has CDR1 SGDLS and CDR2 YYNGEE. The CDR3 here is CASSSPRGVSTGYTF. For the CDR3, the DNA is TGTGCCAGCAGCTCACCCAGGGGGGTCTCGACTGGCTACACCTTC. Drawing the rest from reference TRBV9 and TRBJ1-2, the complete variable domain is DSGVTQTPKHLITATGQRVTLRCSPRSGDLSVYWYQQSLDQGLQFLIQYYNGEERAKGNILERFSAQQFPDLHSELNLSSLELGDSALYFCASSSPRGVSTGYTFGSGTRLTVV.

The chain couples TRBV27 to TRBJ1-5; no firm D call. Germline CDR1 MNHEY, CDR2 SMNVEV (reference sequence). CDR3 size: 13 residues. V lost 4 bases to trimming and J lost 7 bases, with 11 bases between them. The DNA for the CDR3 is TGTGCCAGCAGTTACACCGTGGCCCAGCCCCAGCATTTT. This translates into CASSYTVAQPQHF.

The rearrangement joins TRBV30 to TRBJ1-2; the match to TRBD1 covers 8 bases. The V gene end was trimmed by 4 bases and the J gene end by 7 bases; junction bases not matched to a gene: 11. From germline, CDR1 is GTSNPN and CDR2 SVGIG (reference sequence). This CDR3 is 14 amino acids long. CDR3: CAWTQGQGASGYTF. The CDR3 DNA reads TGTGCCTGGACCCAGGGGCAGGGGGCAAGTGGCTACACCTTC.

V gene TRBV2 combines with J gene TRBJ2-7; 7 bases agree with TRBD1. Per germline, CDR1 SNHLY and CDR2 FYNNEI. The CDR3 covers 13 residues. J gave up 2 bases and V 10 bases, and 8 bases lay outside the gene matches. Here the CDR3 DNA reads TGTGCCACCAGAACAGGGGTAGCCTACGAGCAGTACTTC. Its protein product is CATRTGVAYEQYF.

Here the CDR3 reads CASSLVAGTDTQYF. DNA of the CDR3: TGTGCCAGCAGCTTGGTAGCGGGCACAGATACGCAGTATTTT. V and J are TRBV5-4 and TRBJ2-3, with a weak D call TRBD2 (6 bases). Germline CDR1 and CDR2: SGHNT and YYREEE (reference sequence). The CDR3 is 14 amino acids. The V and J ends lost 0 bases and 1 base respectively, with 6 bases between them.